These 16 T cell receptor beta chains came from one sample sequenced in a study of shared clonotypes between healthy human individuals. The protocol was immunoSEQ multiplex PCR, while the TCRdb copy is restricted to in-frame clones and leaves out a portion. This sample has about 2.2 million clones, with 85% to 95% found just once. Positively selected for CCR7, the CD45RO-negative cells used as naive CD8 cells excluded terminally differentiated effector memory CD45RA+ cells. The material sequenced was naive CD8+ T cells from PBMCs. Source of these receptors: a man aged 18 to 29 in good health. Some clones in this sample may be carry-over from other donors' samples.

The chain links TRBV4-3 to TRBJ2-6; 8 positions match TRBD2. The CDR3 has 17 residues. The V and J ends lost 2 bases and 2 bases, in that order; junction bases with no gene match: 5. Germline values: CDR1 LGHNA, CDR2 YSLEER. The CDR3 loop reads CASSQHRGGTGANVLTF. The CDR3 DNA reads TGCGCCAGCAGCCAACACCGGGGGGGTACTGGGGCCAACGTCCTGACTTTC.

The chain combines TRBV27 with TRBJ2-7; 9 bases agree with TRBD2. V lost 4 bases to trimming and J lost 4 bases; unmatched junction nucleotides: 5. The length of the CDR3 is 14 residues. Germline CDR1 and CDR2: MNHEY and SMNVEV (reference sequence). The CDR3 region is CASSSLAGRYEQYF. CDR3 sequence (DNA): TGTGCCAGCAGTTCCCTAGCGGGGCGTTACGAGCAGTACTTC.

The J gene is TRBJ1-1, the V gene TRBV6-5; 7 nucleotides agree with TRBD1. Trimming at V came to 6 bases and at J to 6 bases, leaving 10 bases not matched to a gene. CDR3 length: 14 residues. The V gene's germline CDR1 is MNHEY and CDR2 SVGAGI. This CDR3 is CASSLTRQGAEAFF. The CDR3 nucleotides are TGTGCCAGCAGCCTAACCAGACAGGGCGCTGAAGCTTTCTTT.

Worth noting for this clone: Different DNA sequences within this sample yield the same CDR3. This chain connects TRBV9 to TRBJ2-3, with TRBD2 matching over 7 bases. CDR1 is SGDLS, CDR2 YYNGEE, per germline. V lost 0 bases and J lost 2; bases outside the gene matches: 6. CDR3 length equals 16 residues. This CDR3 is CASSVARGVSTDTQYF. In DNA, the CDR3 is TGTGCCAGCAGCGTAGCTCGGGGGGTCTCCACAGATACGCAGTATTTT. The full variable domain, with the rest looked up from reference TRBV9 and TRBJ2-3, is DSGVTQTPKHLITATGQRVTLRCSPRSGDLSVYWYQQSLDQGLQFLIQYYNGEERAKGNILERFSAQQFPDLHSELNLSSLELGDSALYFCASSVARGVSTDTQYFGPGTRLTVL.

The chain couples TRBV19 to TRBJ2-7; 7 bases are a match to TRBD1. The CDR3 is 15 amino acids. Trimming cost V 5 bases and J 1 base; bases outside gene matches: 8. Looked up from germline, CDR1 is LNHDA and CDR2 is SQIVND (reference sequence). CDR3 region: CASSAHRGHSYEQYF. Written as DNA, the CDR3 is TGTGCCAGTAGTGCCCACAGGGGCCATTCCTACGAGCAGTACTTC.

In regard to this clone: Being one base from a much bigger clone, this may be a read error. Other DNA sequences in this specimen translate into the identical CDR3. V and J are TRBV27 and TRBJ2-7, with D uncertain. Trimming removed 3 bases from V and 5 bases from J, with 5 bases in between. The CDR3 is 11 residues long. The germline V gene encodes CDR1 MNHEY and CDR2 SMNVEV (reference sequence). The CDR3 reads CASSFGNEQYF. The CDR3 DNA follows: TGTGCCAGCAGTTTTGGGAACGAGCAGTACTTC.

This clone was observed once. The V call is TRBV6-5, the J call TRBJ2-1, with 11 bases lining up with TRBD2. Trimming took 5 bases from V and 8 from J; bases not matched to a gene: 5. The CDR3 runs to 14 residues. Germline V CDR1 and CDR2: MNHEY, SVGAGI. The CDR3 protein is CASSSSGRAHEQFF. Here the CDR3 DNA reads TGTGCCAGCAGTAGTAGCGGGAGGGCGCATGAGCAGTTCTTC.

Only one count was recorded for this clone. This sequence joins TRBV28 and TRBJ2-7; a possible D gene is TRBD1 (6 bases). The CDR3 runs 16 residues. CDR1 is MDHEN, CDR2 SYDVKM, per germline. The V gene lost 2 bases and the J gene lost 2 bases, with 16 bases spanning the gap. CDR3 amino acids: CASSLGPGDGTYEQYF. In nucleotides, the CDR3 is TGTGCCAGCAGTTTAGGGCCAGGGGATGGGACCTACGAGCAGTACTTC.

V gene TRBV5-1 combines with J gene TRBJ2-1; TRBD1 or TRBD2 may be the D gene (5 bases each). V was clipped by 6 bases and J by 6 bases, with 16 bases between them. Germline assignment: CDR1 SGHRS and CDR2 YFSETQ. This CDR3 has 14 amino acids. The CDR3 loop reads CASNYGGAGNEQFF. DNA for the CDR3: TGCGCCAGCAACTATGGTGGGGCGGGCAATGAGCAGTTCTTC.

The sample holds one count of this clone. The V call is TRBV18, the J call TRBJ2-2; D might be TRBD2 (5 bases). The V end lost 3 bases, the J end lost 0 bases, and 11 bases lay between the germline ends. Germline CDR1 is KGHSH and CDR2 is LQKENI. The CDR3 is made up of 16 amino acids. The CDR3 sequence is CASSPRSGANTGELFF. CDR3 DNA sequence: TGTGCCAGCTCACCGCGGAGCGGCGCGAACACCGGGGAGCTGTTTTTT. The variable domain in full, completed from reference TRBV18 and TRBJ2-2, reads NAGVMQNPRHLVRRRGQEARLRCSPMKGHSHVYWYRQLPEEGLKFMVYLQKENIIDESGMPKERFSAEFPKEGPSILRIQQVVRGDSAAYFCASSPRSGANTGELFFGEGSRLTVL.

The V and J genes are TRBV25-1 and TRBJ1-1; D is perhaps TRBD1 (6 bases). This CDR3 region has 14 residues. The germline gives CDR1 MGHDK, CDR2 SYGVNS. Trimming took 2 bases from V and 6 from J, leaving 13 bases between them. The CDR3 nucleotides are TGTGCCAGCAGTGAAAGGGGCAGGGGCTCTGAAGCTTTCTTT. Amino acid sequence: CASSERGRGSEAFF.

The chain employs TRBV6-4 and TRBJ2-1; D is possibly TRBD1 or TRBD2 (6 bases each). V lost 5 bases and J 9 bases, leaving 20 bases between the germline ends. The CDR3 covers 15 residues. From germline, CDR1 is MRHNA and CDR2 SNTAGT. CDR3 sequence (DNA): TGTGCCAGCAGTAACGAGGGGATGGGGGGCAGTGAGCAGTTCTTC. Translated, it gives CASSNEGMGGSEQFF.

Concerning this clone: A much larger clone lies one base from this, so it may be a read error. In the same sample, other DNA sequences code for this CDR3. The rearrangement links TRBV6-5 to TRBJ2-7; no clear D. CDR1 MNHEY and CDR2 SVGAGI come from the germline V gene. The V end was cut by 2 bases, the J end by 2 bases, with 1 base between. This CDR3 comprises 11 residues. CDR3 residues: CASSYAYEQYF. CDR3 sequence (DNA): TGTGCCAGCAGTTACGCCTACGAGCAGTACTTC.

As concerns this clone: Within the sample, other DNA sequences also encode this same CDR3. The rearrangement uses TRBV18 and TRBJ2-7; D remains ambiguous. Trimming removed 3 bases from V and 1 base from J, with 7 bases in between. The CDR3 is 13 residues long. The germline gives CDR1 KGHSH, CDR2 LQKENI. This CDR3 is CASSPPVSYEQYF. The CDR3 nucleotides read TGTGCCAGCTCACCGCCCGTTTCCTACGAGCAGTACTTC.

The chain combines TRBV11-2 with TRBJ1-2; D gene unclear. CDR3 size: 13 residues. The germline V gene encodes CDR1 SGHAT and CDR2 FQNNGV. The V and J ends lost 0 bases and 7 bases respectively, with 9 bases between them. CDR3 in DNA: TGTGCCAGCAGCTTAGATCCATCGGGTGGCTACACCTTC. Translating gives CASSLDPSGGYTF. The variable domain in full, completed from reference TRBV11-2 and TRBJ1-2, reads EAGVAQSPRYKIIEKRQSVAFWCNPISGHATLYWYQQILGQGPKLLIQFQNNGVVDDSQLPKDRFSAERLKGVDSTLKIQPAKLEDSAVYLCASSLDPSGGYTFGSGTRLTVV.

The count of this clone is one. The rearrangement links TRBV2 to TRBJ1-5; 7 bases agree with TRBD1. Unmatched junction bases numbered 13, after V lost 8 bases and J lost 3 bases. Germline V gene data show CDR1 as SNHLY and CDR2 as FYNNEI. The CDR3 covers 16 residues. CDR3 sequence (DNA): TGTGCCAGCGGAGAGGGGGCGGCAGTCTTCAATCAGCCCCAGCATTTT. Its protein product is CASGEGAAVFNQPQHF.